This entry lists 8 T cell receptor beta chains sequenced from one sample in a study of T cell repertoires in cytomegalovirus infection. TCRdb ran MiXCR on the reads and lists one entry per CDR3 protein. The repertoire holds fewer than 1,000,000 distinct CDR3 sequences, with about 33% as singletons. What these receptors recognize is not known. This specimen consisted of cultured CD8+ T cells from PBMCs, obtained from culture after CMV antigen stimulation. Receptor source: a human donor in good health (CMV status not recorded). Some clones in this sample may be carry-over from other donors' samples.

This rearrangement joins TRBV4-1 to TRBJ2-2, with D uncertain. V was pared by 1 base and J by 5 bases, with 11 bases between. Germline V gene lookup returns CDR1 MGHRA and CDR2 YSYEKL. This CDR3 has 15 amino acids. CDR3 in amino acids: CASSQGARVTGELFF. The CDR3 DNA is TGCGCCAGCAGCCAAGGAGCAAGGGTAACCGGGGAGCTGTTTTTT.

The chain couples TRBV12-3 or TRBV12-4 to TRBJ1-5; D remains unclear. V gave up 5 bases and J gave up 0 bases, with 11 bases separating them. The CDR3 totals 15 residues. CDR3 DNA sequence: TGTGCCAGCAGTACCTCAGGATATAGCAATCAGCCCCAGCATTTT. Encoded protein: CASSTSGYSNQPQHF.

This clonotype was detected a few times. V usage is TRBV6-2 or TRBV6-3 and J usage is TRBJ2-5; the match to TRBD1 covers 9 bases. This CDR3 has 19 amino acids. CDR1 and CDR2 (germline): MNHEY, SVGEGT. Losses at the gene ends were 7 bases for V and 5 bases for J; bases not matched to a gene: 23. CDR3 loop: CASTHGGYRDRVLAETQYF. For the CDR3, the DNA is TGTGCCAGCACTCACGGGGGATATCGGGACAGGGTGCTGGCGGAGACCCAGTACTTC.

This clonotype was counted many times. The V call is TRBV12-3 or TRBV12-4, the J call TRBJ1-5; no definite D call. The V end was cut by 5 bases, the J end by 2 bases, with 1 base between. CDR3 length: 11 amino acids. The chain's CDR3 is CASSGNQPQHF. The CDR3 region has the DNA TGTGCCAGCAGTGGCAATCAGCCCCAGCATTTT.

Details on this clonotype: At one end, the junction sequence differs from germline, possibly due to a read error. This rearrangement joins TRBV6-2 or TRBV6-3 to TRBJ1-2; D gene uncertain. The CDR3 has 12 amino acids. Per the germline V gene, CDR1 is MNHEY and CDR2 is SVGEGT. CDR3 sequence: CASSYSTMGHFF. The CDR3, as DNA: TGTGCCAGCAGTTACTCGACCATGGGCCACTTCTTC.

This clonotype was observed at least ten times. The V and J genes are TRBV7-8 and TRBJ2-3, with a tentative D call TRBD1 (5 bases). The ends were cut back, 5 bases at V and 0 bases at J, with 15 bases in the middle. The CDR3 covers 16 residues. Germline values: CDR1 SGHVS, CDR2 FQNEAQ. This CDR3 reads CASSARQGGSTDTQYF. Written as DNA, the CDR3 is TGTGCCAGCAGCGCCCGCCAGGGCGGAAGCACAGATACGCAGTATTTT.

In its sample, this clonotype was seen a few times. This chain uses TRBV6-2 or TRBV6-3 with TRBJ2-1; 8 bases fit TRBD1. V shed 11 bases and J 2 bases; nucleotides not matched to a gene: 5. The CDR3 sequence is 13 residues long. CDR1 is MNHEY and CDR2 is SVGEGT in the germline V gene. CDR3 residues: CACGQGTYNEQFF. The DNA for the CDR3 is TGTGCCTGCGGACAGGGAACCTACAATGAGCAGTTCTTC.

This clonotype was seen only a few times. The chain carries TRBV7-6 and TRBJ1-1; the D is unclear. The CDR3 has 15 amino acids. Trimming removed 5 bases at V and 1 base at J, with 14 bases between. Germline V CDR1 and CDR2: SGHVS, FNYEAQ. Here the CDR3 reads CASSPFKKPNTEAFF. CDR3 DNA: TGTGCCAGCAGCCCTTTTAAAAAGCCGAACACTGAAGCTTTCTTT.